This T cell receptor beta chain was recovered during a study of shared clonotypes between healthy human individuals. About the study: With ages of 18 to 49, the donors were a couple of women and three men.

The CDR3 consists of 14 residues. V lost 0 bases and J 6 bases, leaving 9 bases between the germline ends. Germline CDR1 is WNHNN and CDR2 is SYGVQD (reference sequence). In the case of this clone: Its cognate antigen is unknown.

Sequenced by immunoSEQ multiplex PCR; TCRdb stores in-frame clones only, minus some. Of about 2 million clones in the sample, roughly 94% were seen once. Findings and limits, study-wide: Between a handful of donors, naive CD4 clonotypes were shared at a level of approximately 5%.

Sequencing input: naive CD4+ T cells sorted from blood. The subset is: CD45RA+ positively selected. The origin of this receptor is a man younger than 35 in good health. The chain combines TRBV10-1 with TRBJ2-1, with D perhaps TRBD2 (6 bases). The DNA of the CDR3 is TGCGCCAGCAGTGAGTCGGGGAGGCCCAATGAGCAGTTCTTC. This translates into CASSESGRPNEQFF.